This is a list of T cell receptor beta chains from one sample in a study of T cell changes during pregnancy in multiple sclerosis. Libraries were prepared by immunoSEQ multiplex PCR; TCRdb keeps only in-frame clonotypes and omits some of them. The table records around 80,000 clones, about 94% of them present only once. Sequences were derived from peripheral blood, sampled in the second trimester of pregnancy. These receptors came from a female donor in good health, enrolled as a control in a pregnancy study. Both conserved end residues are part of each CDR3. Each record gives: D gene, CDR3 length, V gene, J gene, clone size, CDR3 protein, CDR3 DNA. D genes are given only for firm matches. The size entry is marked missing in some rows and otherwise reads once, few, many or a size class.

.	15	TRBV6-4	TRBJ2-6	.	CASSDDSSGANVLTF	TGTGCCAGCAGTGACGACAGCTCTGGGGCCAACGTCCTGACTTTC
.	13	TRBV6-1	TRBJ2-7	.	CASSRPPSYEQYF	TGTGCCAGCAGCAGGCCCCCCTCCTACGAGCAGTACTTC
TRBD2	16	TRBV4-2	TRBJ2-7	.	CASSQEGSGSSYEQYF	TGTGCCAGCAGCCAAGAAGGTAGCGGGAGCTCCTACGAGCAGTACTTC
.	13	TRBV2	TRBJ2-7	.	CASSLHSQGEQYF	TGTGCCAGCAGTCTCCACTCCCAGGGGGAGCAGTACTTC
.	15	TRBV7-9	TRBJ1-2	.	CASSLVGRSAYGYTF	TGTGCCAGCAGCTTAGTAGGCAGGTCGGCCTATGGCTACACCTTC
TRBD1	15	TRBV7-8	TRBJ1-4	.	CASSSVDRTNEKLFF	TGTGCCAGCAGCTCAGTGGACAGGACTAATGAAAAACTGTTTTTT
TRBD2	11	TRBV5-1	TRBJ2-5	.	CASSPGGEQYF	TGCGCCAGCAGCCCGGGGGGGGAGCAGTACTTC
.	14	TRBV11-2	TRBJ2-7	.	CASSPYGGMDEQYF	TGTGCCAGCAGCCCTTACGGAGGGATGGACGAGCAGTACTTC
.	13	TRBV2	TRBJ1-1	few	CASSMQGNTEAFF	TGTGCCAGCAGTATGCAGGGGAACACTGAAGCTTTCTTT
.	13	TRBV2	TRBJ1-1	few	CASSIRQDPEAFF	TGTGCCAGCAGCATTAGACAGGATCCTGAAGCTTTCTTT
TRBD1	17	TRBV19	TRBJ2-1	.	CASSISGTGSSYNEQFF	TGTGCCAGTAGTATTTCGGGGACAGGGAGCTCCTACAATGAGCAGTTCTTC
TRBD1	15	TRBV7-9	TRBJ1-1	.	CASSFLRDRVSEAFF	TGTGCCAGCAGCTTTCTCCGGGACAGGGTATCTGAAGCTTTCTTT
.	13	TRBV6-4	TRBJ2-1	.	CASSPGPEDEQFF	TGTGCCAGCAGCCCTGGTCCCGAGGATGAGCAGTTCTTC
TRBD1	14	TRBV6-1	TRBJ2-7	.	CASSLDREFYEQYF	TGTGCCAGCAGTCTAGACAGGGAGTTTTACGAGCAGTACTTC
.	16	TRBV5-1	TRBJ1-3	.	CASSLGYRASGNTIYF	TGCGCCAGCAGTTTGGGTTACAGGGCATCTGGAAACACCATATATTTT
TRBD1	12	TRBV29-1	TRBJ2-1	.	CSVGTGTNEQFF	TGCAGCGTCGGGACAGGGACCAATGAGCAGTTCTTC
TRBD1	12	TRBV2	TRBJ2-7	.	CASGDSTYEQYF	TGTGCCAGCGGGGACAGCACCTACGAGCAGTACTTC
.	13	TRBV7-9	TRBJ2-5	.	CASSFDTLGAQYF	TGTGCCAGCAGCTTTGATACCCTGGGGGCACAGTACTTC
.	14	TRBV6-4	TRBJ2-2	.	CASSGQGGTGELFF	TGTGCCAGCAGTGGACAGGGAGGAACCGGGGAGCTGTTTTTT
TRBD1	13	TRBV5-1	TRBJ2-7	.	CASSPDRADEQYF	TGCGCCAGCAGCCCGGACAGGGCAGACGAGCAGTACTTC
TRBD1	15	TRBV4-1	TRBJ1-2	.	CASSRSGQQTDGYTF	TGCGCCAGCAGCCGATCGGGACAGCAAACGGATGGCTACACCTTC
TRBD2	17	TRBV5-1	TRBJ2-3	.	CASSLFPLAERTDTQYF	TGCGCCAGCAGCTTGTTTCCACTAGCGGAACGCACAGATACGCAGTATTTT
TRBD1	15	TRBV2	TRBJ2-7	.	CASRETTGGVYEQYF	TGTGCCAGCAGGGAGACGACAGGGGGGGTCTACGAGCAGTACTTC
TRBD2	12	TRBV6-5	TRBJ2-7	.	CASSYAGGEQYF	TGTGCCAGCAGTTACGCGGGAGGGGAGCAGTACTTC
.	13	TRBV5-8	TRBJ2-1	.	CASSPRGYNEQFF	TGTGCCAGCAGCCCACGGGGTTACAATGAGCAGTTCTTC
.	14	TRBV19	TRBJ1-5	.	CASRFRTGNQPQHF	TGTGCCAGTAGATTTCGAACGGGCAATCAGCCCCAGCATTTT
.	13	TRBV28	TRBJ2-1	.	CASSGTKLGEQFF	TGTGCCAGCAGTGGGACAAAGCTAGGGGAGCAGTTCTTC